This entry describes one TCR beta chain. The data belong to a study of blood T cell repertoires in COVID-19. The CDR3 loop spans 17 amino acids. V gave up 1 base and J gave up 0 bases; unmatched junction bases: 7. Germline V gives CDR1 MGHRA, CDR2 YSYEKL. As processed by the authors: The assay estimated nucleated cells by amplifying reference gene primers. TCRdb's copy holds only in-frame clones and misses some; the assay was immunoSEQ multiplex PCR. The DNA gave D and trimming, while V, J and clone size come from that table. The data hold some 300,000 clones, with roughly 86% observed a single time. Self-reported history from a screening survey and questionnaire set each donor's cohort.

Sequencing was performed on PBMCs or T cells enriched from blood (not recorded which). This sequence joins TRBV4-1 and TRBJ2-7; 9 nucleotides align to TRBD2. This sequence was found in a woman aged 30 to 39 who had recovered from COVID-19. The CDR3, as DNA: TGCGCCAGCAGCCAAGTAGCTAGCGGGGTGAGCTCCTACGAGCAGTACTTC. It yields the protein CASSQVASGVSSYEQYF.